These 22 T cell receptor beta chains share one sample of origin, sequenced in a study of cytomegalovirus exposure and HLA in healthy donors (dated by TCRdb to about 2017). Libraries were constructed by the immunoSEQ multiplex PCR assay. The multiplex PCR relied on a mix of 60 forward primers for TCR Vbeta segments and 13 reverse primers for TCR Jbeta segments. This immuneACCESS table, as held by TCRdb, lists in-frame sequences with V and J called but not all clones. Of the missing ones, under half trace to an unresolved V gene in checked studies; the others have no known cause. In all, the sample holds roughly 180,000 clones, and 82% of those were seen once. Over 1.5% of the sample is held by the ten biggest clonotypes. Sequencing was carried out using PBMCs. These receptors were taken from a middle-aged man in good health and CMV-seronegative.

This rearrangement joins TRBV5-8 to TRBJ2-7; TRBD1 agrees at 7 bases. The CDR3 contains 14 residues. The V and J ends lost 0 bases and 1 base, in that order; junction bases with no gene match: 1. Germline V gene sequence: CDR1 SGHTS, CDR2 YDEGEE. CDR3 nucleotide sequence: TGTGCCAGCAGCTTGGGACAGGGATCCTACGAGCAGTACTTC. It is translated as CASSLGQGSYEQYF.

The genes are TRBV28 and TRBJ2-1, with 10 bases that match TRBD2. Unmatched junction bases numbered 0, after V lost 6 bases and J lost 4 bases. This CDR3 has 13 residues. Germline V gene sequence: CDR1 MDHEN, CDR2 SYDVKM. CDR3 coding DNA: TGTGCCAGCAGACTAGCGGGGTACAATGAGCAGTTCTTC. Its translation is CASRLAGYNEQFF.

This chain uses TRBV7-2 with TRBJ2-3; tentatively, D is TRBD1 (7 bases). Per germline, CDR1 SGHTA and CDR2 FQGNSA. Trimming pared 4 bases from V and 5 bases from J, leaving 16 bases between. CDR3 size: 15 residues. The CDR3 DNA sequence: TGTGCCAGCAGCTCACAGCCGCAGGGGGGAGATACGCAGTATTTT. This encodes CASSSQPQGGDTQYF.

This clone was detected once. The chain couples TRBV28 to TRBJ2-7, with a tentative D call TRBD1 (5 bases). CDR1 is MDHEN and CDR2 is SYDVKM in the germline V gene. The CDR3 length is 13 residues. V lost 3 bases and J lost 1, with 7 bases in between. The CDR3 is CASSLGQSYEQYF. CDR3 sequence (DNA): TGTGCCAGCAGTTTGGGGCAGTCCTACGAGCAGTACTTC.

The CDR3 DNA reads as TGTGCCAGCAGCTTCCGCCAGGGGGTTCGAACCGGGGAGCTGTTTTTT. As protein: CASSFRQGVRTGELFF. The chain uses TRBV7-8 and TRBJ2-2, with TRBD1 matching over 7 bases. Germline V lookup: CDR1 SGHVS, CDR2 FQNEAQ. Trimming at V came to 3 bases and at J to 5 bases, leaving 9 bases not matched to a gene. The CDR3 is made up of 16 amino acids.

The chain couples TRBV2 to TRBJ2-3, with 11 bases matching TRBD2. J lost 3 bases, V lost 5 bases, and 4 bases had no gene match. This CDR3 comprises 15 residues. Germline V lookup: CDR1 SNHLY, CDR2 FYNNEI. The CDR3 is CASSPTSGVTDTQYF. CDR3 coding DNA: TGTGCCAGCAGTCCGACTAGCGGGGTAACAGATACGCAGTATTTT. The full variable domain, with the rest looked up from reference TRBV2 and TRBJ2-3, is EPEVTQTPSHQVTQMGQEVILRCVPISNHLYFYWYRQILGQKVEFLVSFYNNEISEKSEIFDDQFSVERPDGSNFTLKIRSTKLEDSAMYFCASSPTSGVTDTQYFGPGTRLTVL.

The DNA for the CDR3 is TGCAGCGTTGCATTAGGCAGGGGCAATCAGCCCCAGCATTTT. Translated: CSVALGRGNQPQHF. This chain joins TRBV29-1 and TRBJ1-5; TRBD1 might be the D (5 bases). V lost 4 bases to trimming and J lost 2 bases, with 12 bases between them. The germline gives CDR1 SQVTM, CDR2 ANQGSEA. This CDR3 has 14 amino acids.

This clone is a singleton in its sample. The gene calls are TRBV7-9 and TRBJ2-7; 9 nucleotides line up with TRBD2. The CDR3 extends over 14 amino acids. The germline gives CDR1 SEHNR, CDR2 FQNEAQ (reference sequence). Trimming at V came to 2 bases and at J to 7 bases, leaving 6 bases not matched to a gene. This CDR3 reads CASSLKGLAGEQYF. Here the CDR3 DNA reads TGTGCCAGCAGCTTAAAAGGGCTAGCGGGAGAGCAGTACTTC.

The chain employs TRBV7-2 and TRBJ1-4; 9 nucleotides match TRBD1. This CDR3 is built from 15 residues. Germline lookup yields CDR1 SGHTA and CDR2 FQGNSA. V lost 5 bases, J lost 3 bases, and 4 bases stayed unmatched. Here the CDR3 DNA reads TGTGCCAGCAGCGCCAACAGGGGGCCTAATGAAAAACTGTTTTTT. Protein sequence: CASSANRGPNEKLFF.

The count of this clone is one. The chain joins TRBV4-3 to TRBJ2-2; the match to TRBD2 covers 12 bases. CDR1 and CDR2 from the germline V gene are LGHNA and YSLEER. V shed 2 bases, J shed 6 bases, and the junction held 7 bases outside the gene matches. This CDR3 has 17 residues. The CDR3 here is CASSQLSGLAGSGELFF. CDR3 bases: TGCGCCAGCAGCCAATTGTCCGGACTAGCGGGGTCCGGGGAGCTGTTTTTT.

In this sample, this clone turned up a few times. The chain carries TRBV28 and TRBJ1-1, with D possibly being TRBD1 (6 bases). The CDR3 length is 14 residues. CDR1 is MDHEN and CDR2 is SYDVKM in the germline V gene. V dropped 8 bases and J dropped 1 base, with 14 bases sitting between them. CDR3 residues: CASSYGGANTEAFF. The DNA of the CDR3 is TGTGCCAGCTCCTACGGGGGGGCGAACACTGAAGCTTTCTTT.

CDR3 amino acids: CASTLTARTEAFF. CDR3 DNA: TGTGCCAGCACCCTAACAGCTCGCACTGAAGCTTTCTTT. This chain links TRBV6-5 with TRBJ1-1; D call uncertain. This CDR3 region has 13 residues. The V and J ends lost 7 bases and 4 bases respectively, with 13 bases between them. Germline-derived CDR1 and CDR2 are MNHEY and SVGAGI.

The chain couples TRBV7-9 to TRBJ1-2; TRBD1 matches at 8 bases. The germline gives CDR1 SEHNR, CDR2 FQNEAQ (reference sequence). V was clipped by 8 bases and J by 2 bases; unmatched bases: 7. The CDR3 covers 14 residues. Here the CDR3 DNA reads TGTGCCAGCGGAGATACAGGGGGAAACTATGGCTACACCTTC. It encodes CASGDTGGNYGYTF.

This chain joins TRBV9 and TRBJ1-2; D possibly corresponds to TRBD1 (6 bases). Trimming pared 0 bases from V and 0 bases from J, leaving 18 bases between. Germline V CDR1 and CDR2: SGDLS, YYNGEE. There are 18 residues in the CDR3. The CDR3 sequence: CASSVDQGRYKANYGYTF. The CDR3 DNA sequence: TGTGCCAGCAGCGTAGACCAGGGGCGATATAAAGCTAACTATGGCTACACCTTC.

This rearrangement joins TRBV28 to TRBJ2-3, with unresolved D. Germline CDR1 reads MDHEN; CDR2 reads SYDVKM. The ends were cut back, 2 bases at V and 2 bases at J, with 11 bases in the middle. The CDR3 totals 15 residues. The CDR3 DNA follows: TGTGCCAGCAGTTTAACCGCGAGGAACACAGATACGCAGTATTTT. It yields the protein CASSLTARNTDTQYF. Combining the CDR3 with reference TRBV28 and TRBJ2-3 gives the whole variable domain DVKVTQSSRYLVKRTGEKVFLECVQDMDHENMFWYRQDPGLGLRLIYFSYDVKMKEKGDIPEGYSVSREKKERFSLILESASTNQTSMYLCASSLTARNTDTQYFGPGTRLTVL.

The chain joins TRBV13 to TRBJ1-3, with D perhaps matching TRBD1 (6 bases). The CDR3 extends over 15 amino acids. Deletions cut 3 bases from V and 2 bases from J, with 11 bases between. Germline-derived CDR1 and CDR2 are PRHDT and FYEKMQ (reference sequence). This CDR3 is CASSFRGQTGNTIYF. The DNA for the CDR3 is TGTGCCAGCAGCTTCAGAGGACAGACTGGAAACACCATATATTTT.

V and J are TRBV7-2 and TRBJ2-7; weak D call: TRBD1 (6 bases). Trimming cost V 4 bases and J 3 bases, with 10 bases left between them. Per germline, CDR1 SGHTA and CDR2 FQGNSA. There are 13 residues in the CDR3. CDR3 residues: CASSSGQHYEQYF. The DNA for the CDR3 is TGTGCCAGCAGCTCCGGACAGCACTACGAGCAGTACTTC.

This chain joins TRBV7-2 and TRBJ2-7, with 10 nucleotides matching TRBD1. The CDR3 has 15 amino acids. Germline V gene lookup returns CDR1 SGHTA and CDR2 FQGNSA. V dropped 5 bases and J dropped 6; count of bases not matched to a gene: 10. Here the CDR3 DNA reads TGTGCCAGCAGCCACGGGGGGACAGGGGCGGGCGAGCAGTACTTC. Translating gives CASSHGGTGAGEQYF.

The chain carries TRBV27 and TRBJ2-7; a weak D match, TRBD1 (5 bases). The CDR3 runs to 14 residues. The germline V gene has CDR1 MNHEY and CDR2 SMNVEV (reference sequence). Between the trimmed V and J ends, which lost 3 bases and 2 bases, there was a span of 11 bases. CDR3 nucleotide sequence: TGTGCCAGCAGTTTGGGCAGGGTCACCTACGAGCAGTACTTC. This encodes CASSLGRVTYEQYF.

This clone came up once. V is TRBV28 and J is TRBJ1-5; no definite D call. V lost 1 base, J lost 4 bases, and 8 bases lay in between. The CDR3 totals 14 residues. Germline values: CDR1 MDHEN, CDR2 SYDVKM. The CDR3 region is CASSLSGRNQPQHF. The CDR3 DNA follows: TGTGCCAGCAGTTTATCTGGCCGTAATCAGCCCCAGCATTTT.

This chain uses TRBV27 with TRBJ1-2; 11 bases line up with TRBD1. The CDR3 is 16 amino acids. The junction had 9 bases not matched to a gene; V was cut back by 5 bases and J by 4 bases. Germline V gene data show CDR1 as MNHEY and CDR2 as SMNVEV (reference sequence). The CDR3 here is CASSTGQGAPLYGYTF. CDR3 DNA: TGTGCCAGCAGTACAGGACAGGGGGCCCCTCTCTATGGCTACACCTTC.

The V gene is TRBV4-1, the J gene TRBJ1-3, with unresolved D. The CDR3 runs 13 residues. With 4 bases removed from V and 3 bases from J, the gap between germline ends came to 7 bases. Germline values: CDR1 MGHRA, CDR2 YSYEKL. The CDR3 DNA is TGCGCCAGCAGCCTTTCGGGTGGAAACACCATATATTTT. It codes for CASSLSGGNTIYF.